This T cell receptor beta chain was recorded in a study of T cell responses to AZD1222 COVID-19 vaccine. Here immunoSEQ multiplex PCR was the method, and the copy in TCRdb shows in-frame clones only, minus some. The sample records 160,000 or so clones, 92% being singletons. On this clone itself: The antigen is unknown.

Whole-study results and caveats: Spike-specific TCR breadth and depth were elevated following two AZD1222 doses.

The starting material was peripheral blood, obtained 28 days after the second AZD1222 dose. The source is an adult who received the AZD1222 COVID-19 vaccine.

CDR3 nucleotides: TGTGCCAGTAGTATAGGGGAGGATGGCTACACCTTC. This sequence encodes CASSIGEDGYTF. The J gene is TRBJ1-2, the V gene TRBV19; D gene ambiguous. This CDR3 spans 12 amino acids. Germline lookup yields CDR1 LNHDA and CDR2 SQIVND (reference sequence). The ends were cut back, 1 base at V and 6 bases at J, with 6 bases in the middle.